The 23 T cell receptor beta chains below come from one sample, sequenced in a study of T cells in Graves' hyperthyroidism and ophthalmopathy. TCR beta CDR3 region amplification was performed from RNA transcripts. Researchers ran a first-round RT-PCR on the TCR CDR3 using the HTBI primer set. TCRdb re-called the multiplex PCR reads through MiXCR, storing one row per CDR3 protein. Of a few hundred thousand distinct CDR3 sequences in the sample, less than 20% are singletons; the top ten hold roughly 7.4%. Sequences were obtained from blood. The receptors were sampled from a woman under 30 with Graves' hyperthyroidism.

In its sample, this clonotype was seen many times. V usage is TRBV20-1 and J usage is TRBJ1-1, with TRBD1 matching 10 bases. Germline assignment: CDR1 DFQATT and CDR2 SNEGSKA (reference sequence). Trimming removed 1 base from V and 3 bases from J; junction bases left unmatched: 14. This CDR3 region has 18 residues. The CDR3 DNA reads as TGCAGTGCTAGAGTCGCACCGGGACAGGGGTTGGGGGACACTGAAGCTTTCTTT. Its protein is CSARVAPGQGLGDTEAFF.

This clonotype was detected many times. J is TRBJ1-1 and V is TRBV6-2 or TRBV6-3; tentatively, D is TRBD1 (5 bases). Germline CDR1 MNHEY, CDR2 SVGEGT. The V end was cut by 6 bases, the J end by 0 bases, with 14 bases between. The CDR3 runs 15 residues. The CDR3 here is CASRAGGVVNTEAFF. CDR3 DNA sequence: TGTGCCAGCAGGGCGGGAGGGGTGGTGAACACTGAAGCTTTCTTT.

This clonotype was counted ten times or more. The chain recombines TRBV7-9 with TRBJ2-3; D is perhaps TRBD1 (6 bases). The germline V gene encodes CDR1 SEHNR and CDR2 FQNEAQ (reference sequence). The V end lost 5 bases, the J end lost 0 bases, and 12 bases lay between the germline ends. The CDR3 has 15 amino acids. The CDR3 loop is CASSSTGKSTDTQYF. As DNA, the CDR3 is TGTGCCAGCAGCAGTACAGGGAAAAGCACAGATACGCAGTATTTT.

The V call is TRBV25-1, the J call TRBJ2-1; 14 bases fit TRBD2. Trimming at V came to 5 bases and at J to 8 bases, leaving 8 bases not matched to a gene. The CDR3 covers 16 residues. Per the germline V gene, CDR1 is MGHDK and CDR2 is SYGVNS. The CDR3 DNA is TGTGCCAGCAGTAAAATAGGGGGACTAGCGGGAGATGAGCAGTTCTTC. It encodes CASSKIGGLAGDEQFF. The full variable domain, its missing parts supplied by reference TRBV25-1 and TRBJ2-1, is EADIYQTPRYLVIGTGKKITLECSQTMGHDKMYWYQQDPGMELHLIHYSYGVNSTEKGDLSSESTVSRIRTEHFPLTLESARPSHTSQYLCASSKIGGLAGDEQFFGPGTRLTVL.

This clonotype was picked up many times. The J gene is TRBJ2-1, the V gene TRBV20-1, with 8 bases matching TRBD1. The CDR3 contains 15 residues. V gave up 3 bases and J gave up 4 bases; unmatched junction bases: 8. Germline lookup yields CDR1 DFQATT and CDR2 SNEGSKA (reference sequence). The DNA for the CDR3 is TGCAGTGCTAGCGTTACCGGGACAGGTTACAATGAGCAGTTCTTC. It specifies CSASVTGTGYNEQFF.

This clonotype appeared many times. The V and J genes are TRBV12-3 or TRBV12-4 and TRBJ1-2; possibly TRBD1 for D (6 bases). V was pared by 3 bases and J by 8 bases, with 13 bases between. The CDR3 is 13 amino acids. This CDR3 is CASSFGTPLGYTF. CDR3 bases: TGTGCCAGCAGTTTTGGGACACCTCTGGGCTACACCTTC.

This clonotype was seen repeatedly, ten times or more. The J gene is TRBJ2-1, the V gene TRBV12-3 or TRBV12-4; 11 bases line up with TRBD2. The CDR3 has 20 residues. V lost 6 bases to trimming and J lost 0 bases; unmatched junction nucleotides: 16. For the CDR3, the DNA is TGTGCCAGCAGCCGAGGAGGGGGTAGCGGGGGGGTAATCTCCTACAATGAGCAGTTCTTC. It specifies CASSRGGGSGGVISYNEQFF.

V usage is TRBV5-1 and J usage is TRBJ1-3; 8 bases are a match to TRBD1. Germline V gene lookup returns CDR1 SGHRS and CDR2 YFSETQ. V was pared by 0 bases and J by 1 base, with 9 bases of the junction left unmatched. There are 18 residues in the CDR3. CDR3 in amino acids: CASSLGSGGARSGNTIYF. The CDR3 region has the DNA TGCGCCAGCAGCTTGGGATCAGGGGGCGCTCGATCTGGAAACACCATATATTTT.

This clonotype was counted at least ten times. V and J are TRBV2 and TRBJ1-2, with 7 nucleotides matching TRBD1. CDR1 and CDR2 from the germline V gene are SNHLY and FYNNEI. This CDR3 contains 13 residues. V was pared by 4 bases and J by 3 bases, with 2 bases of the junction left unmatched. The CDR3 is CASSGTGDYGYTF. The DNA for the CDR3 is TGTGCCAGCAGTGGGACAGGAGACTATGGCTACACCTTC.

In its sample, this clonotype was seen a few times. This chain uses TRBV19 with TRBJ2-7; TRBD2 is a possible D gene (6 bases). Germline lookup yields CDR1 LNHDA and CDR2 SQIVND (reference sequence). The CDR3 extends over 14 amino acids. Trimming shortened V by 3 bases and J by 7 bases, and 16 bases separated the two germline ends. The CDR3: CASSMASEKGEQYF. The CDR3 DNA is TGTGCCAGTAGTATGGCTAGCGAGAAGGGAGAGCAGTACTTC.

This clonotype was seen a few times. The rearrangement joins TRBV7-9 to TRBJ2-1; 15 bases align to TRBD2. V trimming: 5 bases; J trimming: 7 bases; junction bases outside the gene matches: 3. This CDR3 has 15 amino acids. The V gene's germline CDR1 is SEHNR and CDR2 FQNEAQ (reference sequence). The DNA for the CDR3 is TGTGCCAGCAGCGCGGGACTAGCGGGGGGAAATGAGCAGTTCTTC. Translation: CASSAGLAGGNEQFF. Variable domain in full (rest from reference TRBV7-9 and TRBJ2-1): DTGVSQNPRHKITKRGQNVTFRCDPISEHNRLYWYRQTLGQGPEFLTYFQNEAQLEKSRLLSDRFSAERPKGSFSTLEIQRTEQGDSAMYLCASSAGLAGGNEQFFGPGTRLTVL.

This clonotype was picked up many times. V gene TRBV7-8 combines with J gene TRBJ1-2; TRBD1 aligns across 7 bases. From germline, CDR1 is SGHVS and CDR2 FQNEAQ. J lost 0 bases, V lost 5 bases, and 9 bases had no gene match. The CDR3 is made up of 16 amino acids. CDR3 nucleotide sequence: TGTGCCAGCAGCCCGAGGGGGCAGGGGACTAACTATGGCTACACCTTC. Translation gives CASSPRGQGTNYGYTF.

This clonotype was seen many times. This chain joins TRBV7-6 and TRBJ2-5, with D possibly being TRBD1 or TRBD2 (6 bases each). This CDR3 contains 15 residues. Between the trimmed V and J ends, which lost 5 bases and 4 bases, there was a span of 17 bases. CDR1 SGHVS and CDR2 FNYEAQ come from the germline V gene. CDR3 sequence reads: CASSLSSVRGETQYF. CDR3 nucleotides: TGTGCCAGCAGCCTATCTAGCGTCAGGGGAGAGACCCAGTACTTC. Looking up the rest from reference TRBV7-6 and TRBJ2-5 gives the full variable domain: GAGVSQSPRYKVTKRGQDVALRCDPISGHVSLYWYRQALGQGPEFLTYFNYEAQQDKSGLPNDRFSAERPEGSISTLTIQRTEQRDSAMYRCASSLSSVRGETQYFGPGTRLLVL.

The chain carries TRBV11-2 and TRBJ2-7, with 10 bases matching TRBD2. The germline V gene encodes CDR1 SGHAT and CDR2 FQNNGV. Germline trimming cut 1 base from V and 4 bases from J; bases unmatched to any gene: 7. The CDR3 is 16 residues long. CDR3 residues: CASSLGDSGGRYEQYF. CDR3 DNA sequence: TGTGCCAGCAGCTTAGGTGATAGCGGGGGGCGTTACGAGCAGTACTTC.

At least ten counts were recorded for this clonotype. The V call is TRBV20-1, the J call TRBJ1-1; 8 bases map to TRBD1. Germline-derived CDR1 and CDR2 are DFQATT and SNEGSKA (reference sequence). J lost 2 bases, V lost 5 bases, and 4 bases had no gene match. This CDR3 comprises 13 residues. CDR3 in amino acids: CSAVGQGNTEAFF. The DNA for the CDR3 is TGCAGTGCTGTCGGACAGGGTAACACTGAAGCTTTCTTT.

This chain's CDR3 is CAWNGQTKNIQYF. The CDR3, as DNA: TGTGCCTGGAATGGACAGACCAAAAACATTCAGTACTTC. This chain links TRBV30 with TRBJ2-4, with D possibly TRBD1 on 6 matching bases. Trimming took off 4 bases at V and 2 bases at J, with 9 bases between the two ends. From germline, CDR1 is GTSNPN and CDR2 SVGIG (reference sequence). The CDR3 extends over 13 amino acids.

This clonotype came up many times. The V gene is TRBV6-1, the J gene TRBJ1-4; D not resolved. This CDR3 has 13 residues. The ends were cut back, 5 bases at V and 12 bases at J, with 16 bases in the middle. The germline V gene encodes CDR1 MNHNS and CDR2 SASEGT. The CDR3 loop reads CASSPKGVVELFF. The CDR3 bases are TGTGCCAGCAGTCCGAAGGGAGTAGTTGAACTGTTTTTT.

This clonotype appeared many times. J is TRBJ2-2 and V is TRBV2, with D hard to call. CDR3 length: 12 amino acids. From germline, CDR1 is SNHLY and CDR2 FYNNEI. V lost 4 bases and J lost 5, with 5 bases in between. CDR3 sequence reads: CASSAGTGELFF. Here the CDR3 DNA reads TGTGCCAGCAGTGCAGGAACCGGGGAGCTGTTTTTT.

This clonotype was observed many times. The CDR3 DNA follows: TGTGCCAGCAGCTTAGATGCCCCCGTGGGGGGCGGGAAGACCCAGTACTTC. Translating gives CASSLDAPVGGGKTQYF. V and J are TRBV11-2 and TRBJ2-5; D is possibly TRBD1 or TRBD2 (6 bases each). The CDR3 consists of 17 residues. V gave up 0 bases and J gave up 6 bases, with 20 bases separating them. Germline values: CDR1 SGHAT, CDR2 FQNNGV.

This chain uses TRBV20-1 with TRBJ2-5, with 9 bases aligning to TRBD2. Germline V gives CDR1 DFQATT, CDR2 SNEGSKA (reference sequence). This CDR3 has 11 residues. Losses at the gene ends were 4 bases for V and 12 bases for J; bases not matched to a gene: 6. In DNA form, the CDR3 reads TGCAGTGCTACCCTAGCGGGATTGAAGTACTTC. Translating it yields CSATLAGLKYF.

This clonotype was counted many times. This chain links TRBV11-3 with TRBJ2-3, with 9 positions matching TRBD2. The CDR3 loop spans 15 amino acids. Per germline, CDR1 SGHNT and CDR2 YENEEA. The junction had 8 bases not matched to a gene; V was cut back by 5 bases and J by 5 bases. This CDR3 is CASSPFAGGQDTQYF. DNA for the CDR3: TGTGCCAGCAGCCCCTTCGCGGGGGGGCAAGATACGCAGTATTTT.

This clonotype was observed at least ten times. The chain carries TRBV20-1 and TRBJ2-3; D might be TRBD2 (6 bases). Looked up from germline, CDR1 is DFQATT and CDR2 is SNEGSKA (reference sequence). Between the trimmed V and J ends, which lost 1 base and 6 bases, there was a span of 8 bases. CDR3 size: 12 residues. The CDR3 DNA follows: TGCAGTGCTAGAGCGGGGAGGGATACGCAGTATTTT. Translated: CSARAGRDTQYF.

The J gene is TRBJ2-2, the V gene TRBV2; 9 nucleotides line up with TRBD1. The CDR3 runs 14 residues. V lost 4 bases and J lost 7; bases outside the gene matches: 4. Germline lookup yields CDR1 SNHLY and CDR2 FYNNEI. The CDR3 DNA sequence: TGTGCCAGCAGTGCGGGACAGGGATACGGGGAGCTGTTTTTT. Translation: CASSAGQGYGELFF.